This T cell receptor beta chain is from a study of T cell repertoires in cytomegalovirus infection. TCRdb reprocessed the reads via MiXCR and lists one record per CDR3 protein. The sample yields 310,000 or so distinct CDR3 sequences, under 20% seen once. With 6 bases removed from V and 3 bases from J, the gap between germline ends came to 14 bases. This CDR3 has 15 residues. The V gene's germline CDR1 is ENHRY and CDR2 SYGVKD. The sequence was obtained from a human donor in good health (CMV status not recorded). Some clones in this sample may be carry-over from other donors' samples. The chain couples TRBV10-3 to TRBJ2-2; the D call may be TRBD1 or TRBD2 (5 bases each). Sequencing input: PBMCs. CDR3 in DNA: TGTGCCATCAGGTGGCAGGGAGCCCACACCGGGGAGCTGTTTTTT. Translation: CAIRWQGAHTGELFF.